Given below is one TCR beta chain in context. The germline gives CDR1 SGHTA, CDR2 FQGTGA. The CDR3 is made up of 17 amino acids. Trimming at V came to 5 bases and at J to 3 bases, leaving 11 bases not matched to a gene. This sample is drawn from a study of shared clonotypes between healthy human individuals. Profiled with immunoSEQ multiplex PCR; TCRdb holds only in-frame clones, not every one. The sample lists more than 2 million clones; roughly 94% were seen once. The chain couples TRBV7-3 to TRBJ2-2; 8 bases line up with TRBD2. This sequence was found in a young man in good health. Sequenced material: naive CD4+ T cells sorted from blood. Subset noted: CD45RA+ positively selected. CDR3: CASSPVSGGSHTGELFF. The CDR3 DNA follows: TGTGCCAGCAGCCCGGTCTCGGGGGGGTCCCACACCGGGGAGCTGTTTTTT.